Shown below are 14 T cell receptor beta chains from a single sample sequenced in a study of T cell clonotyping in hematopoietic cell transplantation. The time point here: recipient sample about 28 days before transplant, after cytoreduction. Measured with immunoSEQ multiplex PCR; TCRdb has only the in-frame clones, and not every one. The sample yields about 45,000 clones, roughly 80% seen once. Sequences were derived from peripheral blood mononuclear cells, sampled before stem cell transplant. The receptors shown here come from a man aged 60-69 years with myelodysplastic syndrome. Some clones in this sample may be carry-over from other donors' samples.

The chain recombines TRBV2 with TRBJ1-2; D unresolved. V shed 4 bases and J shed 6 bases, with 12 bases lying between them. The CDR3 is 13 residues long. Germline CDR1 reads SNHLY; CDR2 reads FYNNEI. DNA of the CDR3: TGTGCCAGCAGTGTGGGAGAATGGGATGGCTACACCTTC. Translating gives CASSVGEWDGYTF.

This clone was seen more than once but under ten times. Here the CDR3 DNA reads TGCGCCAGCAGCGTACAGGGGAACACTGAAGCTTTCTTT. Its protein is CASSVQGNTEAFF. The J gene is TRBJ1-1, the V gene TRBV5-1, with D tentatively TRBD1 (6 bases). V was pared by 4 bases and J by 1 base, with 8 bases between. The CDR3 is 13 amino acids. CDR1 is SGHRS, CDR2 YFSETQ, per germline.

The rearrangement joins TRBV5-4 to TRBJ2-5; 8 bases align to TRBD1. The CDR3 is 15 amino acids. CDR1 is SGHNT and CDR2 is YYREEE in the germline V gene (reference sequence). V trimming: 4 bases; J trimming: 5 bases; junction bases outside the gene matches: 10. In nucleotides, the CDR3 is TGTGCCAGCAGCCCCGACTGGACAGGGAGGGAGACCCAGTACTTC. Amino acids: CASSPDWTGRETQYF.

The chain is built from TRBV27 and TRBJ2-5; D is perhaps TRBD2 (7 bases). CDR1 and CDR2 from the germline V gene are MNHEY and SMNVEV (reference sequence). The CDR3 loop spans 18 amino acids. The germline V and J ends were trimmed by 3 bases and 5 bases, with 25 bases remaining between them. CDR3: CASSLGAKGGGYLETQYF. For the CDR3, the DNA is TGTGCCAGCAGTTTGGGGGCTAAAGGGGGGGGCTATTTGGAGACCCAGTACTTC.

The chain combines TRBV5-6 with TRBJ1-1; 8 bases are a match to TRBD1. The trim removed 0 bases at V and 3 bases at J, leaving 7 bases unmatched. Germline CDR1 reads SGHDT; CDR2 reads YYEEEE. This CDR3 spans 16 amino acids. Here the CDR3 DNA reads TGTGCCAGCAGCTTGGGCAGGGGGCGCATGGACACTGAAGCTTTCTTT. Amino acid sequence: CASSLGRGRMDTEAFF.

The V call is TRBV7-2, the J call TRBJ1-5; D is uncertain. Germline CDR1 SGHTA, CDR2 FQGNSA. The CDR3 is made up of 15 amino acids. V was shortened by 5 bases and J by 2 bases, with 13 bases between the two germline ends. The CDR3 bases are TGTGCCAGCAGCCCGGATGGGAGAGGCAATCAGCCCCAGCATTTT. Translating it yields CASSPDGRGNQPQHF.

The CDR3 coding sequence is TGCGCCAGCAGCCAAGATGGGGGGGTGGGGACAGATACGCAGTATTTT. Its protein is CASSQDGGVGTDTQYF. The chain has TRBV4-3 and TRBJ2-3; 7 nucleotides line up with TRBD2. V lost 0 bases to trimming and J lost 3 bases; unmatched junction nucleotides: 6. This CDR3 is 16 amino acids long. In germline, CDR1 is LGHNA, CDR2 YSLEER.

The V call is TRBV6-5, the J call TRBJ1-3; D is undetermined. The V gene's germline CDR1 is MNHEY and CDR2 SVGAGI. CDR3 length: 16 amino acids. V lost 2 bases and J 0 bases, leaving 11 bases between the germline ends. CDR3: CASSYTAANSGNTIYF. The CDR3 coding sequence is TGTGCCAGCAGTTACACGGCGGCAAACTCTGGAAACACCATATATTTT.

The chain has TRBV2 and TRBJ1-1, with unresolved D. V dropped 3 bases and J dropped 3 bases, with 11 bases sitting between them. Germline CDR1 and CDR2: SNHLY and FYNNEI. The CDR3 covers 14 residues. Here the CDR3 DNA reads TGTGCCAGCAGTGATGGGAACAGACACACTGAAGCTTTCTTT. Translating gives CASSDGNRHTEAFF.

The chain links TRBV15 to TRBJ1-5; TRBD1 is a possible D gene (5 bases). Germline values: CDR1 LNHNV, CDR2 YYDKDF (reference sequence). Trimming removed 0 bases from V and 3 bases from J, with 9 bases in between. This CDR3 comprises 15 residues. The CDR3 region has the DNA TGTGCCACCAGCAGAGATAAGGGGTTCAATCAGCCCCAGCATTTT. Translated, it gives CATSRDKGFNQPQHF.

J is TRBJ2-7 and V is TRBV7-9, with TRBD1 matching 10 bases. This CDR3 spans 15 amino acids. With V trimmed by 1 base and J by 5 bases, 5 bases remained unmatched. Germline CDR1 reads SEHNR; CDR2 reads FQNEAQ (reference sequence). CDR3: CASSLEWTGGNEQYF. CDR3 nucleotides: TGTGCCAGCAGCTTAGAGTGGACAGGGGGAAACGAGCAGTACTTC.

The rearrangement uses TRBV5-4 and TRBJ2-3; tentative D call: TRBD1 (6 bases). CDR3 length: 14 residues. CDR1 is SGHNT and CDR2 is YYREEE in the germline V gene (reference sequence). Trimming pared 5 bases from V and 2 bases from J, leaving 12 bases between. The CDR3 region has the DNA TGTGCCAGCAGTCTCAGGGGACCCACAGATACGCAGTATTTT. Amino acids: CASSLRGPTDTQYF.

This chain uses TRBV4-3 with TRBJ2-2; D may be TRBD2 (6 bases). V was clipped by 4 bases and J by 6 bases, with 15 bases between them. The CDR3 has 15 amino acids. Germline values: CDR1 LGHNA, CDR2 YSLEER. Written as DNA, the CDR3 is TGCGCCAGCAGCCCCAGGGTAGGAGGGGCCGGGGAGCTGTTTTTT. Residues: CASSPRVGGAGELFF.

The rearrangement joins TRBV6-6 to TRBJ2-7, with 7 positions matching TRBD2. In germline, CDR1 is MNHNY, CDR2 SVGAGI (reference sequence). This CDR3 is built from 13 residues. With V trimmed by 4 bases and J by 5 bases, 5 bases remained unmatched. The CDR3 sequence: CASSLRLAHEQYF. For the CDR3, the DNA is TGTGCCAGCAGTTTACGACTAGCCCACGAGCAGTACTTC.